This TCR beta chain was documented in a study of shared clonotypes between healthy human individuals. Generated by immunoSEQ multiplex PCR, the TCRdb table keeps only in-frame clones and is missing some. The table includes 1.6 million or so clones, around 97% detected once. Germline-derived CDR1 and CDR2 are MGHDK and SYGVNS. The CDR3 is 18 amino acids. The V and J ends lost 3 bases and 0 bases, in that order; junction bases with no gene match: 11. The gene calls are TRBV25-1 and TRBJ2-1; TRBD1 matches at 7 bases. Material: naive CD4+ T cells sorted from blood. The subset here: CD45RA+ positively selected. This clonotype was obtained from a man aged 25-45 years in good health. CDR3 residues: CASSEVMGTGASYNEQFF. CDR3 nucleotide sequence: TGTGCCAGCAGTGAGGTTATGGGAACAGGGGCCTCCTACAATGAGCAGTTCTTC.